The 8 T cell receptor beta chains presented below share a single source sample, sequenced in a study of beta chain features in type 1 diabetes. No antigen has been assigned to these receptors. Study-level findings and limits: There was a moderate but significant shortening of TCRB CDR3s in all four CD4+ subsets of Type 1 diabetes patients.

The entirety of the isolated RNA underwent reverse transcription, so expressed TCRB transcripts were sequenced. Libraries were prepared by immunoSEQ multiplex PCR; TCRdb keeps only in-frame clonotypes and omits some of them. This sample has some 640,000 clones, with more than 13% found just once. Sequenced: naive CD4+ T cells from blood. These receptors came from a man aged 18 to 29 with type 1 diabetes.

The gene calls are TRBV15 and TRBJ1-5; 10 bases agree with TRBD1. The germline gives CDR1 LNHNV, CDR2 YYDKDF (reference sequence). The CDR3 loop spans 17 amino acids. Losses at the gene ends were 5 bases for V and 2 bases for J; bases not matched to a gene: 9. The DNA for the CDR3 is TGTGCCACCAGCGCCTGGACAGGGGGAGTGGGCAATCAGCCCCAGCATTTT. It codes for CATSAWTGGVGNQPQHF.

The chain recombines TRBV5-1 with TRBJ2-3; TRBD1 aligns across 8 bases. J lost 3 bases, V lost 4 bases, and 10 bases had no gene match. The CDR3 sequence is 16 residues long. CDR1 and CDR2 from the germline V gene are SGHRS and YFSETQ. Here the CDR3 DNA reads TGCGCCAGCAGCGCCGATCCAGGACAGGGAACAGATACGCAGTATTTT. This gives the protein CASSADPGQGTDTQYF. Full variable domain (missing parts from reference TRBV5-1 and TRBJ2-3): KAGVTQTPRYLIKTRGQQVTLSCSPISGHRSVSWYQQTPGQGLQFLFEYFSETQRNKGNFPGRFSGRQFSNSRSEMNVSTLELGDSALYLCASSADPGQGTDTQYFGPGTRLTVL.

This clone was observed a few times. This chain uses TRBV14 with TRBJ2-5, with 12 bases identical to TRBD2. Germline-derived CDR1 and CDR2 are SGHDN and FVKESK. V gave up 4 bases and J gave up 9 bases; unmatched junction bases: 3. CDR3 size: 13 residues. The CDR3 spells CASSLTSGSPQYF. The CDR3 region has the DNA TGTGCCAGCAGCCTGACTAGCGGGAGTCCCCAGTACTTC.

This clone was seen more than once but under ten times. The chain combines TRBV28 with TRBJ2-7, with TRBD2 identical over 7 bases. Germline V gene data show CDR1 as MDHEN and CDR2 as SYDVKM. Germline trimming cut 7 bases from V and 6 bases from J; bases unmatched to any gene: 12. This CDR3 comprises 14 residues. CDR3 in DNA: TGTGCCAGCATCTCGGGGGGTTCCGGACGCGAGCAGTACTTC. Its translation is CASISGGSGREQYF.

Only a few counts were recorded for this clone. The chain couples TRBV27 to TRBJ1-4; D call uncertain. CDR1 is MNHEY and CDR2 is SMNVEV in the germline V gene (reference sequence). The CDR3 is 12 residues long. V lost 8 bases, J lost 8 bases, and 12 bases lay in between. This chain's CDR3 is CASARRQEKLFF. Written as DNA, the CDR3 is TGTGCCAGCGCCAGGAGACAAGAAAAACTGTTTTTT.

In its sample, this clone was seen a few times. This sequence joins TRBV23-1 and TRBJ2-2; tentatively, D is TRBD1 (6 bases). TRBV23-1 is marked as an open reading frame, function uncertain. The CDR3 is made up of 18 amino acids. The V end lost 3 bases, the J end lost 6 bases, and 23 bases lay between the germline ends. Here the CDR3 reads CASSHPEGDLGRAGELFF. In nucleotides, the CDR3 is TGCGCCAGCAGTCACCCTGAGGGGGATTTAGGGAGAGCCGGGGAGCTGTTTTTT.

This clone was found a few times. This sequence joins TRBV9 and TRBJ2-1, with 7 bases lining up with TRBD2. The V gene's germline CDR1 is SGDLS and CDR2 YYNGEE. Trimming removed 5 bases from V and 0 bases from J; junction bases left unmatched: 5. The CDR3 is 15 residues long. CDR3: CASRRGGSSYNEQFF. The CDR3 region has the DNA TGTGCCAGCAGACGGGGCGGGAGCTCCTACAATGAGCAGTTCTTC. Based on the CDR3 plus reference TRBV9 and TRBJ2-1, the full variable domain is DSGVTQTPKHLITATGQRVTLRCSPRSGDLSVYWYQQSLDQGLQFLIQYYNGEERAKGNILERFSAQQFPDLHSELNLSSLELGDSALYFCASRRGGSSYNEQFFGPGTRLTVL.

This clone occurred a few times. This chain uses TRBV13 with TRBJ2-3; possibly TRBD1 for D (6 bases). CDR1 and CDR2 (germline): PRHDT, FYEKMQ (reference sequence). The CDR3 spans 14 residues. V lost 2 bases, J lost 0 bases, and 6 bases lay in between. The CDR3 here is CASSLRGSTDTQYF. CDR3 coding DNA: TGTGCCAGCAGCTTAAGGGGGAGCACAGATACGCAGTATTTT.